The T cell receptor beta chain under discussion was sequenced for a study of Graves' ophthalmopathy and Graves' hyperthyroidism. RNA transcripts were the template, and TCR beta CDR3 regions were amplified from them. RT-PCR was first run with HTBI primers, then multiplex PCR in a second round. Each CDR3 protein is one row after TCRdb ran MiXCR on the multiplex PCR reads. The repertoire includes fewer than 350,000 distinct CDR3 sequences, roughly 15% of them detected once, and roughly 12% sits in the top ten. For donors with ophthalmopathy, the disease showed moderate-to-severe activity, reached CAS ≥3 and NOSPECS ≥4, and had lasted under 3 months. The diagnostic workup employed clinical symptoms, serum thyroxine, TRAb, thyroid ultrasound and orbital computed tomography. CDR1 and CDR2 (germline): SNHLY, FYNNEI. The CDR3 contains 15 residues. This clonotype has ten or more counts. Compared with germline, one end of the junction differs, possibly owing to a read error.

What was sequenced was peripheral blood. This TCR derives from an adult man with Graves' ophthalmopathy. V usage is TRBV2 and J usage is TRBJ1-2; the D gene is possibly TRBD1 (5 bases). CDR3 protein: CASREDSAPNYGYTF. CDR3 DNA sequence: TGTGCCAGCAGGGAAGACAGCGCGCCTAACTATGGCTACACCTTC.